These T cell receptor beta chains were read from a single sample in a study of blood T cell repertoires in COVID-19. Sequenced by immunoSEQ multiplex PCR; TCRdb stores in-frame clones only, minus some. The sample yields about 200,000 clones, 85% to 90% seen once. Sequences were obtained from peripheral blood. The receptors stem from a man aged 80 or over with acute or convalescent COVID-19. Each CDR3 is given with its conserved first and last residue. The D gene is left open where the match is weak. Clone size is stated in some rows and not others, as once, few, many or a class when expanded.

CDR3 DNA | CDR3 protein | D gene | V gene | clone size | J gene
TGTGCCAGCAGCACCTGGACTAGCGGAAGCACAGATACGCAGTATTTT | CASSTWTSGSTDTQYF | TRBD2 | TRBV7-9 | NA | TRBJ2-3
TGTGCCAGCGGCCGGGACAGAGATTACGAGCAGTACTTC | CASGRDRDYEQYF | TRBD1 | TRBV27 | NA | TRBJ2-7
TGTGCCAGTAACCCCCCCACTAGCGGGAGTACCGGGGAGCTGTTTTTT | CASNPPTSGSTGELFF | TRBD2 | TRBV19 | NA | TRBJ2-2
TGTGCCAGCAGCCAAGAGGACAGGGGGCGTTGTGAAAAACTGTTTTTT | CASSQEDRGRCEKLFF | TRBD1 | TRBV3-1/TRBV3-2 | few | TRBJ1-4
TGTGCCAGCAGCTACCCGGGACAGGGTAGCACTGAAGCTTTCTTT | CASSYPGQGSTEAFF | TRBD1 | TRBV28 | NA | TRBJ1-1
TGTGCCAGCAGCTTAGTTGCTCAGGGGACACTCTATGGCTACACCTTC | CASSLVAQGTLYGYTF | NA | TRBV11-2 | NA | TRBJ1-2
TGTGCCAGCTCGCGACAGGGGGCCGGCGGGGAGCTGTTTTTT | CASSRQGAGGELFF | TRBD1 | TRBV18 | once | TRBJ2-2
TGCGCCAGCAGCCGCCAGGGGGTGACGGGGGAAAAACTGTTTTTT | CASSRQGVTGEKLFF | TRBD1 | TRBV5-1 | NA | TRBJ1-4
TGCAGTGCTAGGTCCGGCTACGAGCAGTACTTC | CSARSGYEQYF | NA | TRBV20-1 | NA | TRBJ2-7
TGCGCCAGCAGCCCCCCGGACAGGGGCGGTGAAAAACTGTTTTTT | CASSPPDRGGEKLFF | TRBD1 | TRBV4-1 | NA | TRBJ1-4
TGTGCCAGCAGCCTGATGACAGGGTCGTGGGAAAAACTGTTTTTT | CASSLMTGSWEKLFF | TRBD1 | TRBV5-5 | NA | TRBJ1-4
TGTGCCAGCAGCTTATCCGGGGGGCCCACAGATACGCAGTATTTT | CASSLSGGPTDTQYF | NA | TRBV7-9 | NA | TRBJ2-3
TGTGCCAGCAGCTCCGGCGGGAGGGGATCCTACGAGCAGTACTTC | CASSSGGRGSYEQYF | TRBD2 | TRBV27 | NA | TRBJ2-7
TGTGCCAGCAGCCAATCGGGACTAGCGGGGGAGCAGTTCTTC | CASSQSGLAGEQFF | TRBD2 | TRBV4-2 | NA | TRBJ2-1
TGTGCCAGCAGCACGACAGGGAACACTGAAGCTTTCTTT | CASSTTGNTEAFF | NA | TRBV3-1/TRBV3-2 | NA | TRBJ1-1
TGTGCCAGCAGTTTAACGGGGACAGGGCGGGGGGAGCTGTTTTTT | CASSLTGTGRGELFF | TRBD1 | TRBV28 | once | TRBJ2-2
TGTGCCAGCAGCTCTTACGGGGACAGAAGCTATGGCTACACCTTC | CASSSYGDRSYGYTF | TRBD1 | TRBV7-3 | NA | TRBJ1-2
TGTGCCAGCAGCTTCTCAGATACGCAGTATTTT | CASSFSDTQYF | NA | TRBV2 | few | TRBJ2-3
TGTGCCAGCAAAGGTAGCGGTTTGAACACCGGGGAGCTGTTTTTT | CASKGSGLNTGELFF | NA | TRBV9 | few | TRBJ2-2
TGTGCCAGCAGCCCCGGGGGAGGGACCCAGTACTTC | CASSPGGGTQYF | NA | TRBV11-2 | NA | TRBJ2-5
TGCAGCGTTGAAGTTCCGGGCACTGAAGCTTTCTTT | CSVEVPGTEAFF | NA | TRBV29-1 | few | TRBJ1-1
TGTGCCAGCAGCCAAGATGTTTATAGGGAGCCGGCAGTTGGTGGCTACACCTTC | CASSQDVYREPAVGGYTF | NA | TRBV4-2 | NA | TRBJ1-2
TGTGCCAGCTGGTGGACTAGCGACTACAATGAGCAGTTCTTC | CASWWTSDYNEQFF | TRBD2 | TRBV2 | once | TRBJ2-1
TGTGCCAGCAGTGAAGCGAGAATAGCGGTCTCGAGCACAGATACGCAGTATTTT | CASSEARIAVSSTDTQYF | NA | TRBV6-1 | NA | TRBJ2-3
TGTGCCAGCAGCTTAGGCGGAACAGGGAACGGGGTAGCGGGAAGTAAGTTCTTC | CASSLGGTGNGVAGSKFF | TRBD2 | TRBV7-2 | few | TRBJ2-1
TGTGCCAGCAGTCCGACCGGGACAGGGACTGGAAACACCATATATTTT | CASSPTGTGTGNTIYF | TRBD1 | TRBV28 | NA | TRBJ1-3
TGTGCCAGTAAGACGGGACAGGGCAATCAGCCCCAGCATTTT | CASKTGQGNQPQHF | TRBD1 | TRBV2 | once | TRBJ1-5